This entry concerns a single T cell receptor beta chain. TCRdb's table, derived via immunoSEQ multiplex PCR, lists solely in-frame clones and lacks some. This sample has about 100,000 clones, with around 94% found just once. The sample originates from a study of T cell responses to AZD1222 COVID-19 vaccine. This clonotype originated in an adult in good health. The sample was peripheral blood, taken on day 0 of AZD1222 vaccination.

The CDR3 sequence is CASSRRPGPSSVIQYF. CDR3 nucleotides: TGTGCCAGCAGCCGAAGACCGGGACCCAGTTCCGTAATTCAGTACTTC. The chain links TRBV7-8 to TRBJ2-4, with D possibly being TRBD1 or TRBD2 (5 bases each). CDR3 length: 16 amino acids. Trimming cost V 5 bases and J 10 bases, with 24 bases left between them. CDR1 and CDR2 (germline): SGHVS, FQNEAQ.